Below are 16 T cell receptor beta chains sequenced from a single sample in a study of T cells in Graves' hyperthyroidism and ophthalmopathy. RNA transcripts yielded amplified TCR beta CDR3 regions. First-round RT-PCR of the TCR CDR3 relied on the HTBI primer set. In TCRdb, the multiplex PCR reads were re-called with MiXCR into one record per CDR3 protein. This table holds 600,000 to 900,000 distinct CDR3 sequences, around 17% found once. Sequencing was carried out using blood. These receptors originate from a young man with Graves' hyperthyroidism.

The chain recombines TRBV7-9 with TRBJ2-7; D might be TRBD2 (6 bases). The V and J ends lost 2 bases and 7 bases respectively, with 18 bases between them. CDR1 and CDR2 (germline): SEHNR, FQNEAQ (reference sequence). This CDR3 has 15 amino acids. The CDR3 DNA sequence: TGTGCCAGCAGCTTACACGGGCGGGGACTTGGTGAGCAGTACTTC. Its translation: CASSLHGRGLGEQYF.

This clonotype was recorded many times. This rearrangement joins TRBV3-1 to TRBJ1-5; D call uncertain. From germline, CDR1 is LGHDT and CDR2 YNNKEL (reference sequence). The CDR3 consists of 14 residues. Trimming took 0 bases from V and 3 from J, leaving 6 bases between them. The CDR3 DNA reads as TGTGCCAGCAGCCAAGACAGTAACAATCAGCCCCAGCATTTT. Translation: CASSQDSNNQPQHF.

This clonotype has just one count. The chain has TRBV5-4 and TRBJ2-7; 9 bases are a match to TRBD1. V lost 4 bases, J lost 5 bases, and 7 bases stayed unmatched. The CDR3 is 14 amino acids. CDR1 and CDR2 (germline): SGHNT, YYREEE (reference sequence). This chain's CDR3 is CASSALNRGHEQYF. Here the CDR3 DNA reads TGTGCCAGCAGCGCATTAAACAGGGGGCACGAGCAGTACTTC.

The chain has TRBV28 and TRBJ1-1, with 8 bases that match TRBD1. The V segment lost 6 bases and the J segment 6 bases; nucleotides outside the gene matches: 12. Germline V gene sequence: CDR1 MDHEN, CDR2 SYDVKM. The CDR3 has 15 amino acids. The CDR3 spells CASSETGGTLAEAFF. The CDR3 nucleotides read TGTGCCAGCAGCGAAACAGGGGGGACCCTCGCTGAAGCTTTCTTT.

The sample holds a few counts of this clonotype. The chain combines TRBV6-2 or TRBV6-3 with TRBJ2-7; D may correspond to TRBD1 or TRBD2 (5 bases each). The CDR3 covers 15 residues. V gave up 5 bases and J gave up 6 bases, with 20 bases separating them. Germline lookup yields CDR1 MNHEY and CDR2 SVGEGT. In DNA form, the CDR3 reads TGTGCCAGCAGTATCTGGACATCCGGGATAGGCGAGCAGTACTTC. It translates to CASSIWTSGIGEQYF.

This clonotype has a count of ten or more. CDR3 region: CASSNRLAGDEQYF. The CDR3 DNA reads as TGTGCCAGCAGCAATCGACTAGCGGGAGACGAGCAGTACTTC. V and J are TRBV6-2 or TRBV6-3 and TRBJ2-7, with TRBD2 identical over 12 bases. This CDR3 is built from 14 residues. In germline, CDR1 is MNHEY, CDR2 SVGEGT. V was clipped by 6 bases and J by 5 bases; unmatched bases: 5.

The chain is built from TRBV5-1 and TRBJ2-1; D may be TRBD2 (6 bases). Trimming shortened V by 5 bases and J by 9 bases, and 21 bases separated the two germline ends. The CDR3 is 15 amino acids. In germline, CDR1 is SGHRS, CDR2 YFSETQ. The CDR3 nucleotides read TGCGCCAGCAGACCCGACTGGGAAGGAGCGGGTGAGCAGTTCTTC. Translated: CASRPDWEGAGEQFF.

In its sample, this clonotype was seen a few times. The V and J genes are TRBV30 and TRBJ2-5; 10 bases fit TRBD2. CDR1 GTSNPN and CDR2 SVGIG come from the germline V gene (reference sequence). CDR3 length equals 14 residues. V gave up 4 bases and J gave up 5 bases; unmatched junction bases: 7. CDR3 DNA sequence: TGTGCCTGGAACTGGCTAGCGGGAGCCGAGACCCAGTACTTC. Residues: CAWNWLAGAETQYF.

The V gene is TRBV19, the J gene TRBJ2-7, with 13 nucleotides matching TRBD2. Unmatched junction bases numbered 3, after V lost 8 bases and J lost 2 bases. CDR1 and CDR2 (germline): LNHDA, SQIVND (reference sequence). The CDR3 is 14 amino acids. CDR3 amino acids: CASQLAGGPYEQYF. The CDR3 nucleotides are TGTGCCAGTCAACTAGCGGGAGGGCCCTACGAGCAGTACTTC.

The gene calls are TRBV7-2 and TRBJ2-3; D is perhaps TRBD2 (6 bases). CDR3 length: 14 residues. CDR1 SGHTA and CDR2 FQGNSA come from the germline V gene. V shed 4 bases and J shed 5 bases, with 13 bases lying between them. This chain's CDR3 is CASSSGLSLDTQYF. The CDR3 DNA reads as TGTGCCAGCAGCTCGGGACTCTCACTAGATACGCAGTATTTT.

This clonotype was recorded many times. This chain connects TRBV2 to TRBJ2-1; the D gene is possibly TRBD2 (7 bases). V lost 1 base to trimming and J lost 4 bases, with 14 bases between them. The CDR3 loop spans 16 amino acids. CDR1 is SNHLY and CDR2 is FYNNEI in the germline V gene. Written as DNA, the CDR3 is TGTGCCAGCAGTGAAGTGTCAAGGGGGGGTTACAATGAGCAGTTCTTC. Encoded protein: CASSEVSRGGYNEQFF.

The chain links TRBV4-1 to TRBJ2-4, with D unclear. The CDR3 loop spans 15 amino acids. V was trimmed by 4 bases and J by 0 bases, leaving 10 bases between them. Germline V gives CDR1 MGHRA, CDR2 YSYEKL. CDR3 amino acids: CASSPTEGAKNIQYF. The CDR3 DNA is TGCGCCAGCAGCCCCACGGAAGGAGCCAAAAACATTCAGTACTTC.

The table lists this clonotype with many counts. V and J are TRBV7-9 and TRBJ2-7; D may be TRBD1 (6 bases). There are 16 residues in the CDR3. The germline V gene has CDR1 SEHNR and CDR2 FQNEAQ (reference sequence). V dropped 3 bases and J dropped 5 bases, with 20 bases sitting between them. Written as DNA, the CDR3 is TGTGCCAGCAGCTTGACTGAAGGGGGACGGAGGCACGAGCAGTACTTC. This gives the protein CASSLTEGGRRHEQYF.

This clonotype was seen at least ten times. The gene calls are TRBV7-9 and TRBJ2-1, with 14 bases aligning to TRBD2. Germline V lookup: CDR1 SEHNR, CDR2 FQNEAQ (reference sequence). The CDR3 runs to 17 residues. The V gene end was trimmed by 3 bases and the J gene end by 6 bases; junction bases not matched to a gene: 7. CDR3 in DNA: TGTGCCAGCAGCTTGTCGGGACTAGCGGGAGTGAGCAATGAGCAGTTCTTC. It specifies CASSLSGLAGVSNEQFF.

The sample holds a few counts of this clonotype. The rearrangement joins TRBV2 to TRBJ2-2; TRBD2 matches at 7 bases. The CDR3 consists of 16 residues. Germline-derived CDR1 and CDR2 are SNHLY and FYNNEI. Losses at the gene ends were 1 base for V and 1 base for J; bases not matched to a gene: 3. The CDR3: CASSEGPSGNTGELFF. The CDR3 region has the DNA TGTGCCAGCAGTGAAGGGCCTAGCGGGAACACCGGGGAGCTGTTTTTT.

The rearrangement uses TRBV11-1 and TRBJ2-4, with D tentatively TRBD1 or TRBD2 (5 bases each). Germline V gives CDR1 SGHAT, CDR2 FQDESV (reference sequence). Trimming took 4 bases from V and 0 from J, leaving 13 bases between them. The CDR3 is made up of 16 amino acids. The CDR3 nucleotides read TGTGCCAGCAGCTCATCCGGGACCTCAGCCAAAAACATTCAGTACTTC. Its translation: CASSSSGTSAKNIQYF.